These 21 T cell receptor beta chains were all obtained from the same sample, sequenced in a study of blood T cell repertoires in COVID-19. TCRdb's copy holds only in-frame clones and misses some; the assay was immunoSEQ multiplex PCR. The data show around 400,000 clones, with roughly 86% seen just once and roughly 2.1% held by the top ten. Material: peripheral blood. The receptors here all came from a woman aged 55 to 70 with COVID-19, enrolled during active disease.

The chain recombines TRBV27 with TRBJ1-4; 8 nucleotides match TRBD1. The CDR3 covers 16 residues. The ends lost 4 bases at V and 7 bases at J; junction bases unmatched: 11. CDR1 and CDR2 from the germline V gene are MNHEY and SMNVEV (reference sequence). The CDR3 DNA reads TGTGCCAGCAGTTCCTCGTCAGGGGGCGCGGGTGAAAAACTGTTTTTT. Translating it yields CASSSSSGGAGEKLFF.

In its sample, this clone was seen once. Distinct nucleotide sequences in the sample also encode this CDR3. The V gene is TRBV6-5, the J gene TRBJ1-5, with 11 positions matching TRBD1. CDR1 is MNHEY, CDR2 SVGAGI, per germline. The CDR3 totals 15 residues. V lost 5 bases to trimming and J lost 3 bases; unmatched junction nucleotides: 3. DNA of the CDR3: TGTGCCAGCAGTCGGACAGGGGGCCTCAATCAGCCCCAGCATTTT. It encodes CASSRTGGLNQPQHF.

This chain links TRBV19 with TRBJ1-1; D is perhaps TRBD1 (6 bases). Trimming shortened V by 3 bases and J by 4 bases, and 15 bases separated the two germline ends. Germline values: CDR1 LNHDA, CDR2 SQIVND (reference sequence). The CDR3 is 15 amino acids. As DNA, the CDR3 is TGTGCCAGTAGTATTCAGGGGCCCCAGAGCACTGAAGCTTTCTTT. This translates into CASSIQGPQSTEAFF. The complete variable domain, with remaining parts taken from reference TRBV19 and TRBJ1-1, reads DGGITQSPKYLFRKEGQNVTLSCEQNLNHDAMYWYRQDPGQGLRLIYYSQIVNDFQKGDIAEGYSVSREKKESFPLTVTSAQKNPTAFYLCASSIQGPQSTEAFFGQGTRLTVV.

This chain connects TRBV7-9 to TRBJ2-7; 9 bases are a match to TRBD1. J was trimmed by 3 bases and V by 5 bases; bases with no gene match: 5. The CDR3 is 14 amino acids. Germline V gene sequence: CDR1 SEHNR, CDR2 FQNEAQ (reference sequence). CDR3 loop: CASSPRQGDYEQYF. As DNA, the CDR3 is TGTGCCAGCAGCCCCAGACAGGGGGACTACGAGCAGTACTTC.

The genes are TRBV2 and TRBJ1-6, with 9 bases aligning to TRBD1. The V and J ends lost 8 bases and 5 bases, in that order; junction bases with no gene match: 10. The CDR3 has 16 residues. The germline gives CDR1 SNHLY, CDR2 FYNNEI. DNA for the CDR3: TGTGCCAGCGAAGACCCCACAGGGGGCCATAATTCACCCCTCCACTTT. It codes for CASEDPTGGHNSPLHF.

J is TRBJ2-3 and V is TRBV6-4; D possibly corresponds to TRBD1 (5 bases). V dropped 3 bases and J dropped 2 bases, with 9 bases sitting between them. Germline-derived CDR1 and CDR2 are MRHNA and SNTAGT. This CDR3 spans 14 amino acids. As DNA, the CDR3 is TGTGCCAGCAGTGAACAGGCCTACACAGATACGCAGTATTTT. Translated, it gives CASSEQAYTDTQYF.

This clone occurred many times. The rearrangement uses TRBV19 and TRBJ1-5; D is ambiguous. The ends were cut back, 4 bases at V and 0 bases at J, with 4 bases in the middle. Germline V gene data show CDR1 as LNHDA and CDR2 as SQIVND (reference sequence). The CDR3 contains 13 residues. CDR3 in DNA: TGTGCCAGTAGTAGCAGTAGCAATCAGCCCCAGCATTTT. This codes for CASSSSSNQPQHF.

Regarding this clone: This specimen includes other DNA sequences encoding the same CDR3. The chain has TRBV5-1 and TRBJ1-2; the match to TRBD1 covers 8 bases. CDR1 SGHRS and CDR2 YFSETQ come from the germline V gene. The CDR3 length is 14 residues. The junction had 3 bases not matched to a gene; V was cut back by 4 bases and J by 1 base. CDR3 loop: CASSAGQGNYGYTF. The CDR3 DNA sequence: TGCGCCAGCAGCGCAGGACAGGGTAACTATGGCTACACCTTC.

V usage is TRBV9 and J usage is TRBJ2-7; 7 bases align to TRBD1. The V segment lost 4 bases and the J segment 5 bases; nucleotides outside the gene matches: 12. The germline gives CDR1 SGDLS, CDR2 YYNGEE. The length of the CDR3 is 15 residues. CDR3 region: CASSPRDSRIHEQYF. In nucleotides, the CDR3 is TGTGCCAGCAGCCCCCGGGACAGTAGGATCCACGAGCAGTACTTC.

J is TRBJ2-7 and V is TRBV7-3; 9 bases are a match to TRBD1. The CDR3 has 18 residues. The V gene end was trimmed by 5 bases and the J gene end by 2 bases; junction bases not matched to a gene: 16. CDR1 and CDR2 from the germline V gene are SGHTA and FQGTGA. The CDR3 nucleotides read TGTGCCAGCAGCGCTCTATCGGGGACAGGGAGTTCTCCCTACGAGCAGTACTTC. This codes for CASSALSGTGSSPYEQYF.

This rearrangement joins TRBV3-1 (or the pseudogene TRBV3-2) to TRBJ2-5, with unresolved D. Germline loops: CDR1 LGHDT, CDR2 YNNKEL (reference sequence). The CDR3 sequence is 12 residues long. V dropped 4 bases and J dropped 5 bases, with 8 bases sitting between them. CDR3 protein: CASSPFGETQYF. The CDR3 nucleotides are TGTGCCAGCAGCCCTTTCGGGGAGACCCAGTACTTC.

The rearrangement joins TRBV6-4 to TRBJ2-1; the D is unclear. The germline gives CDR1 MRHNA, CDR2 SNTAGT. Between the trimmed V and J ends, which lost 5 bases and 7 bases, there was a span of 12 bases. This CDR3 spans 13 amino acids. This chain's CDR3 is CASSTDWRNEQFF. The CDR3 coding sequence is TGTGCCAGCAGTACCGACTGGCGGAATGAGCAGTTCTTC.

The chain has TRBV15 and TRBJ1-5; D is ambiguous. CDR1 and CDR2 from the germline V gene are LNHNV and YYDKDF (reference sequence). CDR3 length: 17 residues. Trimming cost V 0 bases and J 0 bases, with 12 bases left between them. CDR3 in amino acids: CATSRDTRPYSNQPQHF. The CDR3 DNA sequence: TGTGCCACCAGCAGAGATACCAGGCCTTATAGCAATCAGCCCCAGCATTTT. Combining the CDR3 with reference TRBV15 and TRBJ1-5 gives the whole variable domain DAMVIQNPRYQVTQFGKPVTLSCSQTLNHNVMYWYQQKSSQAPKLLFHYYDKDFNNEADTPDNFQSRRPNTSFCFLDIRSPGLGDTAMYLCATSRDTRPYSNQPQHFGDGTRLSIL.

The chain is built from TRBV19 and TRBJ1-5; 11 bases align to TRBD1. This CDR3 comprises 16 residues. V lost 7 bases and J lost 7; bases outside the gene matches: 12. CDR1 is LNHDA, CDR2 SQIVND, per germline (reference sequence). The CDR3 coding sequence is TGTGCCAGTATGCCAAGGGGACAGGGGGTTAGACAGCCCCAGCATTTT. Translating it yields CASMPRGQGVRQPQHF.

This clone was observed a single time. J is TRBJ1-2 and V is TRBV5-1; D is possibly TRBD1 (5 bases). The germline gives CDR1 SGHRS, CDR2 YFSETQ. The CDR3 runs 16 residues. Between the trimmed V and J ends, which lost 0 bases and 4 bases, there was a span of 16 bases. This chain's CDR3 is CASSLEGNLGVYGYTF. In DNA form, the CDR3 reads TGCGCCAGCAGCTTGGAGGGGAACCTAGGGGTCTATGGCTACACCTTC.

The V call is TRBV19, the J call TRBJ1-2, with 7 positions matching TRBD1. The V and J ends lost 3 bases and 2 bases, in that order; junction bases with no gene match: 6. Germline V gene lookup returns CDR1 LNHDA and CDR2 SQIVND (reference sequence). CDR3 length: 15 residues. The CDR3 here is CASSMGRQGNYGYTF. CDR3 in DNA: TGTGCCAGTAGTATGGGGAGACAGGGAAACTATGGCTACACCTTC.

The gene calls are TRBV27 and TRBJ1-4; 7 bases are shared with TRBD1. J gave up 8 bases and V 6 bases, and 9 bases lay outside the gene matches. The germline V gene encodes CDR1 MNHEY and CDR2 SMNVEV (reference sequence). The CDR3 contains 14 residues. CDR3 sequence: CASSEDRRREKLFF. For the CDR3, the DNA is TGTGCCAGCAGCGAGGACAGGAGGAGGGAAAAACTGTTTTTT.

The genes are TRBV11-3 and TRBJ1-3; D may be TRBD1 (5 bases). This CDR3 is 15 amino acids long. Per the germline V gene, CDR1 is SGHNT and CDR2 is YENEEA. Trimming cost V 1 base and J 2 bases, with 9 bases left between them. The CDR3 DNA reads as TGTGCCAGCAGCTTAGGAGCGGGGCCTGGAAACACCATATATTTT. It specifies CASSLGAGPGNTIYF.

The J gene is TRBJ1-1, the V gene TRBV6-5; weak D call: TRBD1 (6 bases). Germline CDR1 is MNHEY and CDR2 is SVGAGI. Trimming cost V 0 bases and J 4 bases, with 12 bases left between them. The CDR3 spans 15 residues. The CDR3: CASSYSLGAGTEAFF. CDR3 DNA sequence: TGTGCCAGCAGTTACTCGTTGGGGGCGGGCACTGAAGCTTTCTTT.

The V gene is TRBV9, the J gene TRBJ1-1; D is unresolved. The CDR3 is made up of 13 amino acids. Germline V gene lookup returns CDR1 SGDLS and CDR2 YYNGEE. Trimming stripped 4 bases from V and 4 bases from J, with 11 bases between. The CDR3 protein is CASSLGRSTEAFF. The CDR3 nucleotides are TGTGCCAGCAGCCTTGGTAGGAGCACTGAAGCTTTCTTT.

CDR3 sequence: CASSFSPGGEQFF. Here the CDR3 DNA reads TGTGCCAGCAGCTTCAGTCCAGGGGGTGAGCAGTTCTTC. The V call is TRBV3-1 (or the pseudogene TRBV3-2), the J call TRBJ2-1; TRBD1 matches 7 bases. CDR1 is LGHDT and CDR2 is YNNKEL in the germline V gene (reference sequence). The V segment lost 5 bases and the J segment 9 bases; nucleotides outside the gene matches: 7. CDR3 length equals 13 residues.